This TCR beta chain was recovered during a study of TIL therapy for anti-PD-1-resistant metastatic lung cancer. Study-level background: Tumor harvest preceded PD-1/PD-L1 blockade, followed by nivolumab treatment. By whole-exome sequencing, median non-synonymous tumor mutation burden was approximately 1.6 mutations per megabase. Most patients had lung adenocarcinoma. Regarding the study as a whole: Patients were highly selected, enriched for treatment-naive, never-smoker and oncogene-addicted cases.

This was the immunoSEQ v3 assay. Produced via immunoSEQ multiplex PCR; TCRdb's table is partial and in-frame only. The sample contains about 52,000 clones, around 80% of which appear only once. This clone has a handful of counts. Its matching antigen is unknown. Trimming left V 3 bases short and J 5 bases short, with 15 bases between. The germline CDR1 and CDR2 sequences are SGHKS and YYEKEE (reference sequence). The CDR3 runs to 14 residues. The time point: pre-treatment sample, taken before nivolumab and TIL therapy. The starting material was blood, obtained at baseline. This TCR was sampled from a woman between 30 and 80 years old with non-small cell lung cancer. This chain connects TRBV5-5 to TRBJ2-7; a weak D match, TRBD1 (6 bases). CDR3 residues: CASSSRTAFDEQYF. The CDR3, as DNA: TGTGCCAGCAGCTCCCGGACAGCTTTTGACGAGCAGTACTTC.